This TCR beta chain was profiled in a study of T cells after posttransplantation cyclophosphamide. General study findings and limits: Tissue-infiltrating T cells from skin or gut overlapped little with blood T cells.

This clone was seen once. The antigen remains unidentified. This CDR3 spans 15 amino acids. V dropped 6 bases and J dropped 3 bases, with 18 bases sitting between them. Germline CDR1 is MDHEN and CDR2 is SYDVKM. The method was immunoSEQ multiplex PCR; TCRdb's version includes in-frame clones alone and lacks a portion of them. The sample has about 14,000 clones, 76% seen once. V and J are TRBV28 and TRBJ2-7; D unclear. The clonotype was recovered from a man between 50 and 59 years old. The sequenced sample consisted of memory CD4+ T cells sorted from PBMCs. CDR3 loop: CASSDPRKVNYEQYF. Written as DNA, the CDR3 is TGTGCCAGCAGCGACCCTAGAAAGGTTAACTACGAGCAGTACTTC.